This T cell receptor (beta chain) was recorded in a study of T cell responses to AZD1222 COVID-19 vaccine. V shed 2 bases and J shed 10 bases, with 14 bases lying between them. The CDR3 covers 14 residues. In germline, CDR1 is MGHDK, CDR2 SYGVNS. Whole-study results and caveats: When two AZD1222 doses had been given, Spike-specific TCR breadth and depth rose. Nearly half of spike-specific TCRs reportedly target variant regions that are unmutated in the B.1.351 and B.1.1.7 variants.

Regarding this clone: Its antigen is unknown.

TCRdb keeps only in-frame clones here, not all; method: immunoSEQ multiplex PCR. The sample yields 85,000 to 110,000 clones, around 90% seen once. This sequence was found in an adult in good health. The specimen comprised peripheral blood, sampled on day 0 of AZD1222 vaccination. The V call is TRBV25-1, the J call TRBJ1-4, with a weak D call TRBD1 (5 bases). The CDR3 DNA sequence: TGTGCCAGCAGTGAAGGGCAGGGAGTCTCAAAACTGTTTTTT. It translates to CASSEGQGVSKLFF.